This note documents a single TCR beta chain sequence. The antigen is undetermined. Sequenced by immunoSEQ multiplex PCR; TCRdb stores in-frame clones only, minus some. The table has approximately 500,000 clones, 96% seen once. The CDR3 runs 14 residues. V lost 1 base, J lost 5 bases, and 5 bases stayed unmatched. Germline values: CDR1 LNHDA, CDR2 SQIVND (reference sequence). The sample originates from a study of shared clonotypes between healthy human individuals. Study as a whole: Three CD4 naive, three CD4 memory, two CD8 naive and one CD8 memory plate were used per donor. Whole-study results and caveats: Rarefaction exposed incomplete sorted-subset sequencing despite large depth.

This receptor was taken from a woman aged 30 to 39 in good health. What was sequenced was naive CD4+ T cells sorted from blood. Documented subset: CD45RA+ positively selected. The V call is TRBV19, the J call TRBJ2-7; the match to TRBD1 covers 7 bases. The CDR3 DNA reads as TGTGCCAGTAGTATAGTTCCAGGACAGGACGAGCAGTACTTC. This translates into CASSIVPGQDEQYF.